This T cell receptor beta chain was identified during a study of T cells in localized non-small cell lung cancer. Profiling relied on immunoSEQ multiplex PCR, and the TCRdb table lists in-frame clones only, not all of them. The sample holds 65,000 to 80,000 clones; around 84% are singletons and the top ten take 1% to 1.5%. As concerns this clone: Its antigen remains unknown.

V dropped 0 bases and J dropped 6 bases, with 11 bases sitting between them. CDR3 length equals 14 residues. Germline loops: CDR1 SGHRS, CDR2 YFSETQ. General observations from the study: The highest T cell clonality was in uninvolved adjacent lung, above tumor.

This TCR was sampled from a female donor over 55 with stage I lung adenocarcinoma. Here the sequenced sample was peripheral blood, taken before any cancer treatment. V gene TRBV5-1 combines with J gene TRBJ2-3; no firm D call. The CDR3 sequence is CASSLGPEGDTQYF. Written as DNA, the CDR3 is TGCGCCAGCAGCTTGGGGCCAGAAGGGGATACGCAGTATTTT.